This T cell receptor beta chain emerged from a study of cytomegalovirus exposure and HLA in healthy donors. Study-level findings and limits: In a later analysis, productive TCRs from donors in an Asian-associated ancestry cluster reportedly carried fewer N-insertions than the cohort mean. Presence/absence analyses assumed roughly uniform sequencing depth across donors. Listed as cytomegalovirus-associated were over 150 TCR beta chains. The later analysis indicated that the majority of CMV-associated TCR beta chains appeared HLA-restricted.

For this clone: The antigen remains undetermined.

Primers for the PCR totalled 60 Vbeta and 13 Jbeta. Assay used: immunoSEQ multiplex PCR; TCRdb lists only in-frame clones, some missing. The sample gives tens of thousands of clones, 60% to 85% of which show up once; 5.5% is in the top ten. The CDR3 is 15 amino acids. Per the germline V gene, CDR1 is MNHEY and CDR2 is SVGAGI. Trimming removed 0 bases from V and 5 bases from J; junction bases left unmatched: 5. The genes are TRBV6-5 and TRBJ2-7; 9 nucleotides agree with TRBD2. Material: PBMCs. This sequence originates from a male donor in good health and CMV-seropositive. CDR3 DNA sequence: TGTGCCAGCAGTTACTCTGGGACTAGCAGCAACGAGCAGTACTTC. As protein: CASSYSGTSSNEQYF.